The entry below describes one T cell receptor (beta chain). These data come from a study of blood T cell repertoires in COVID-19. How the authors handled the data: The authors estimated nucleated cell counts from reference gene primer amplification. Profiling relied on immunoSEQ multiplex PCR, and the TCRdb table lists in-frame clones only, not all of them. D and trimming come from the DNA, and the V and J calls and clone size come from that table. Of around 160,000 clones listed, over 75% are singletons. The CDR3 extends over 14 amino acids. V lost 2 bases and J lost 8, with 15 bases in between. Per the germline V gene, CDR1 is ENHRY and CDR2 is SYGVKD.

This chain connects TRBV10-3 to TRBJ1-2, with no clear D. The receptor was derived from a woman aged 25 to 39 with acute COVID-19. Sequenced sample: PBMCs or T cells enriched from blood (not recorded which). CDR3 nucleotide sequence: TGTGCCATCAGTGAGCTAGACGGAGTAGAGGGCTACACCTTC. This sequence encodes CAISELDGVEGYTF.